Each of the 8 T cell receptor beta chains below was sequenced from the same sample in a study of cytomegalovirus exposure and HLA in healthy donors. Vbeta (60) and Jbeta (13) primers were used in the PCR. This table comes from immunoSEQ multiplex PCR, and its TCRdb copy is limited to in-frame clones, with some not included. The data hold fewer than 130,000 clones, with around four fifths observed a single time. What was sequenced was PBMCs. These receptors all stem from a man in his thirties or forties in good health and CMV-seropositive.

V and J are TRBV11-2 and TRBJ2-3; 8 bases fit TRBD1. Trimming cost V 1 base and J 2 bases; bases outside gene matches: 2. This CDR3 contains 15 residues. Looked up from germline, CDR1 is SGHAT and CDR2 is FQNNGV. Written as DNA, the CDR3 is TGTGCCAGCAGCTTAGGGACAGGGCACACAGATACGCAGTATTTT. Amino acid sequence: CASSLGTGHTDTQYF.

The genes are TRBV29-1 and TRBJ2-5; 7 bases are shared with TRBD2. The J call may be incorrect, as the DNA end agrees better with TRBJ2-7. The CDR3 is 12 amino acids. Germline values: CDR1 SQVTM, CDR2 ANQGSEA. CDR3 in DNA: TGCAGCGGGGGGGGGTCTTCCTACGAGCAGTACTTC. Protein: CSGGGSSYEQYF.

The chain combines TRBV27 with TRBJ1-6; TRBD1 aligns across 11 bases. From germline, CDR1 is MNHEY and CDR2 SMNVEV (reference sequence). The V and J ends lost 6 bases and 5 bases, in that order; junction bases with no gene match: 12. The CDR3 extends over 18 amino acids. This chain's CDR3 is CASSLDVGQGAHNSPLHF. CDR3 DNA: TGTGCCAGCAGCCTTGACGTTGGACAGGGGGCGCATAATTCACCCCTCCACTTT.

This sequence joins TRBV19 and TRBJ2-1, with TRBD2 matching 11 bases. The CDR3 extends over 16 amino acids. Germline V CDR1 and CDR2: LNHDA, SQIVND (reference sequence). The V gene end was trimmed by 0 bases and the J gene end by 2 bases; junction bases not matched to a gene: 0. CDR3: CASSIDSGGAYNEQFF. CDR3 DNA sequence: TGTGCCAGTAGTATAGATAGCGGGGGGGCCTACAATGAGCAGTTCTTC. Drawing the rest from reference TRBV19 and TRBJ2-1, the complete variable domain is DGGITQSPKYLFRKEGQNVTLSCEQNLNHDAMYWYRQDPGQGLRLIYYSQIVNDFQKGDIAEGYSVSREKKESFPLTVTSAQKNPTAFYLCASSIDSGGAYNEQFFGPGTRLTVL.

This clone was found a few times. The chain joins TRBV4-2 to TRBJ1-3; TRBD1 is a possible D gene (5 bases). CDR1 is LGHNA and CDR2 is YNFKEQ in the germline V gene. V gave up 5 bases and J gave up 7 bases, with 12 bases separating them. The CDR3 extends over 13 amino acids. The CDR3 loop reads CASSTHRGNTIYF. CDR3 DNA: TGTGCCAGCAGCACTCACCGGGGGAACACCATATATTTT.

The V and J genes are TRBV28 and TRBJ1-5, with D unresolved. V gave up 8 bases and J gave up 0 bases, with 11 bases separating them. CDR1 is MDHEN, CDR2 SYDVKM, per germline. The CDR3 spans 14 residues. CDR3 loop: CASHSSNSNQPQHF. The CDR3 coding sequence is TGTGCCAGCCACAGCTCGAATAGCAATCAGCCCCAGCATTTT. The full variable domain, rest sourced from reference TRBV28 and TRBJ1-5, is DVKVTQSSRYLVKRTGEKVFLECVQDMDHENMFWYRQDPGLGLRLIYFSYDVKMKEKGDIPEGYSVSREKKERFSLILESASTNQTSMYLCASHSSNSNQPQHFGDGTRLSIL.

CDR3 sequence: CASSITARATEAFF. The DNA for the CDR3 is TGTGCCAGTAGTATCACGGCCAGGGCCACTGAAGCTTTCTTT. The chain links TRBV19 to TRBJ1-1, with D maybe TRBD1 (5 bases). This CDR3 is built from 14 residues. The ends were cut back, 3 bases at V and 4 bases at J, with 12 bases in the middle. Germline CDR1 and CDR2: LNHDA and SQIVND (reference sequence).

The rearrangement uses TRBV7-9 and TRBJ2-7; 12 bases map to TRBD2. This CDR3 is 15 amino acids long. With V trimmed by 4 bases and J by 2 bases, 3 bases remained unmatched. CDR1 SEHNR and CDR2 FQNEAQ come from the germline V gene (reference sequence). CDR3: CASSWTSGATYEQYF. The DNA of the CDR3 is TGTGCCAGCAGCTGGACTAGCGGGGCCACCTACGAGCAGTACTTC.